This TCR beta chain was observed in a study of identical twins. Study-wide points: Within beta out-of-frame sequences, the excess sharing observed between twins was weaker.

The CDR3 covers 14 residues. Germline-derived CDR1 and CDR2 are MNHEY and SVGEGT. Trimming took off 5 bases at V and 4 bases at J, with 14 bases between the two ends. Each CDR3 protein gets one entry after TCRdb re-called the 5' RACE reads with MiXCR. The table records 240,000 or so distinct CDR3 sequences, roughly 13% of them present only once. The sample holds a few counts of this clonotype. As yet, its antigen is unknown. In addition, the sample was reused for a study of yellow fever vaccine responses in identical twins. This second study notes: Twin vaccine T cell responses reportedly seemed partly convergent, partly personalized.

What was sequenced was memory (CD45RO+) T cells sorted from blood. V gene TRBV6-2 or TRBV6-3 combines with J gene TRBJ1-2; D perhaps matches TRBD1 (5 bases). This clonotype was obtained from a woman under 30 in good health. Written as DNA, the CDR3 is TGTGCCAGCAGTCAAGGCGGACAAAGCTATGGCTACACCTTC. Its protein product is CASSQGGQSYGYTF.